These 17 T cell receptor beta chains were all obtained from the same sample, sequenced in a study of cytomegalovirus exposure and HLA in healthy donors. PCR amplification relied on 60 Vbeta primers (plus 13 Jbeta primers). Assay: immunoSEQ multiplex PCR; the TCRdb copy retains only in-frame clones and omits some. The sample holds more than 100,000 clones, 55% to 80% seen once. Sequenced material: PBMCs. These receptors were collected from a middle-aged woman in good health and CMV-seronegative.

This clone came up a few times. V usage is TRBV5-4 and J usage is TRBJ2-1; tentatively, D is TRBD2 (6 bases). The germline V gene encodes CDR1 SGHNT and CDR2 YYREEE (reference sequence). Trimming pared 3 bases from V and 4 bases from J, leaving 14 bases between. This CDR3 region has 15 residues. The CDR3 protein is CASSSGVEPYNEQFF. The CDR3 coding sequence is TGTGCCAGCAGCTCGGGGGTGGAACCTTACAATGAGCAGTTCTTC. The entire variable domain, with the rest obtained from reference TRBV5-4 and TRBJ2-1, is as follows: ETGVTQSPTHLIKTRGQQVTLRCSSQSGHNTVSWYQQALGQGPQFIFQYYREEENGRGNFPPRFSGLQFPNYSSELNVNALELDDSALYLCASSSGVEPYNEQFFGPGTRLTVL.

The gene calls are TRBV9 and TRBJ1-3; 8 nucleotides agree with TRBD1. This CDR3 region has 14 residues. Germline lookup yields CDR1 SGDLS and CDR2 YYNGEE. V was pared by 5 bases and J by 0 bases, with 1 base of the junction left unmatched. The CDR3 loop is CASSTGGSGNTIYF. CDR3 bases: TGTGCCAGCAGTACAGGGGGCTCTGGAAACACCATATATTTT.

This clone was picked up a small number of times. V gene TRBV5-4 combines with J gene TRBJ2-7; D might be TRBD2 (6 bases). The CDR3 covers 13 residues. The germline V gene encodes CDR1 SGHNT and CDR2 YYREEE (reference sequence). Between the trimmed V and J ends, which lost 4 bases and 4 bases, there was a span of 12 bases. CDR3 sequence: CASSAGRQYEQYF. As DNA, the CDR3 is TGTGCCAGCAGCGCGGGACGGCAATACGAGCAGTACTTC.

This chain links TRBV27 with TRBJ2-5; D is undetermined. The CDR3 covers 12 residues. V was shortened by 8 bases and J by 5 bases, with 12 bases between the two germline ends. The germline gives CDR1 MNHEY, CDR2 SMNVEV (reference sequence). This chain's CDR3 is CASRSGGETQYF. Here the CDR3 DNA reads TGTGCCAGCCGGTCGGGTGGGGAGACCCAGTACTTC.

This clone appeared a few times. This chain connects TRBV18 to TRBJ2-1, with a possible D match to TRBD1 (5 bases). V shed 2 bases and J shed 6 bases, with 14 bases lying between them. From germline, CDR1 is KGHSH and CDR2 LQKENI. The CDR3 has 15 amino acids. The CDR3 reads CASSPSGVRGNEQFF. The CDR3 DNA reads as TGTGCCAGCTCACCAAGTGGGGTAAGGGGCAATGAGCAGTTCTTC.

The chain couples TRBV27 to TRBJ1-5; D unresolved. V dropped 0 bases and J dropped 7 bases, with 10 bases sitting between them. Germline CDR1 and CDR2: MNHEY and SMNVEV (reference sequence). The length of the CDR3 is 14 residues. CDR3 protein: CASSLSLGGQPQHF. CDR3 nucleotides: TGTGCCAGCAGTTTATCATTGGGCGGGCAGCCCCAGCATTTT.

This chain connects TRBV5-1 to TRBJ2-3; no clear D gene. This CDR3 has 12 amino acids. Germline V gene data show CDR1 as SGHRS and CDR2 as YFSETQ. The V end was cut by 0 bases, the J end by 10 bases, with 9 bases between. CDR3 bases: TGCGCCAGCAGCTTGGATCGACAAGCGCAGTATTTT. This translates into CASSLDRQAQYF.

The J gene is TRBJ2-3, the V gene TRBV10-3; 9 nucleotides match TRBD1. The CDR3 runs 13 residues. The V and J ends lost 8 bases and 2 bases, in that order; junction bases with no gene match: 2. Germline V gene lookup returns CDR1 ENHRY and CDR2 SYGVKD. The CDR3 DNA reads TGTGCCATCGGGACAGGGACCACAGATACGCAGTATTTT. It yields the protein CAIGTGTTDTQYF.

There are a few counts of this clone. The J gene is TRBJ2-7, the V gene TRBV10-1; 9 bases match TRBD1. Trimming cost V 0 bases and J 6 bases; bases outside gene matches: 3. The CDR3 runs 14 residues. Germline V gene lookup returns CDR1 WNHNN and CDR2 SYGVQD (reference sequence). The CDR3 nucleotides are TGCGCCAGCAGTGAGTCGGGACAGGGCCGCGAGCAGTACTTC. Protein product: CASSESGQGREQYF.

The chain recombines TRBV4-2 with TRBJ2-3, with 7 bases aligning to TRBD2. CDR1 is LGHNA and CDR2 is YNFKEQ in the germline V gene. This CDR3 has 14 amino acids. V shed 2 bases, J shed 5 bases, and the junction held 4 bases outside the gene matches. The CDR3 nucleotides are TGTGCCAGCAGCCAAAGCGGGGCGGGAGATACGCAGTATTTT. As protein: CASSQSGAGDTQYF.

This clone was detected a few times. This chain links TRBV4-1 with TRBJ2-7, with 7 bases lining up with TRBD2. CDR1 is MGHRA, CDR2 YSYEKL, per germline. The CDR3 covers 15 residues. J lost 3 bases, V lost 0 bases, and 5 bases had no gene match. The CDR3 DNA sequence: TGCGCCAGCAGCCAAGAGGGGGGGACGGGCTACGAGCAGTACTTC. This sequence encodes CASSQEGGTGYEQYF.

This clone was seen just once. The genes are TRBV15 and TRBJ1-5, with D hard to call. Trimming pared 1 base from V and 0 bases from J, leaving 13 bases between. The germline V gene encodes CDR1 LNHNV and CDR2 YYDKDF (reference sequence). The CDR3 runs to 17 residues. CDR3 sequence reads: CATSRVGDGNSNQPQHF. CDR3 sequence (DNA): TGTGCCACCAGCAGAGTTGGAGACGGGAATAGCAATCAGCCCCAGCATTTT.

This clone occurred a few times. This sequence joins TRBV5-1 and TRBJ2-5; TRBD1 agrees at 7 bases. The V gene end was trimmed by 4 bases and the J gene end by 2 bases; junction bases not matched to a gene: 8. Germline CDR1 and CDR2: SGHRS and YFSETQ. CDR3 length: 15 residues. CDR3 DNA: TGCGCCAGCAGCCTCCGGGACAGTACTCAAGAGACCCAGTACTTC. Translated: CASSLRDSTQETQYF.

This chain uses TRBV23-1 with TRBJ2-2; 7 bases agree with TRBD1. TRBV23-1 counts as an open reading frame of uncertain function. V gave up 3 bases and J gave up 6 bases; unmatched junction bases: 13. This CDR3 has 17 amino acids. The CDR3 DNA follows: TGCGCCAGCAGTCAGTTCACTGACAGGGCGTGTGCCGGGGAGCTGTTTTTT. It encodes CASSQFTDRACAGELFF.

This chain joins TRBV7-2 and TRBJ2-5; D is possibly TRBD2 (5 bases). This CDR3 has 14 amino acids. Germline-derived CDR1 and CDR2 are SGHTA and FQGNSA. Trimming left V 3 bases short and J 5 bases short, with 13 bases between. In DNA, the CDR3 is TGTGCCAGCAGCTTCTCCGGGGTATGGGAGACCCAGTACTTC. Protein: CASSFSGVWETQYF.

The rearrangement uses TRBV28 and TRBJ1-5; D is uncertain. This CDR3 has 14 amino acids. Germline CDR1 MDHEN, CDR2 SYDVKM. Between the trimmed V and J ends, which lost 2 bases and 9 bases, there was a span of 14 bases. CDR3 sequence (DNA): TGTGCCAGCAGTTTAGCCCCAGGCCGGGGGCCCCAGCATTTT. This translates into CASSLAPGRGPQHF.

The CDR3 coding sequence is TGTGCCAGCAGACCTCTATCCCGCTCTGGGGCCAACGTCCTGACTTTC. Protein sequence: CASRPLSRSGANVLTF. The chain employs TRBV27 and TRBJ2-6; D not certain. V was trimmed by 6 bases and J by 0 bases, leaving 12 bases between them. The CDR3 runs 16 residues. Per the germline V gene, CDR1 is MNHEY and CDR2 is SMNVEV (reference sequence). The whole variable domain, remainder taken from reference TRBV27 and TRBJ2-6, is EAQVTQNPRYLITVTGKKLTVTCSQNMNHEYMSWYRQDPGLGLRQIYYSMNVEVTDKGDVPEGYKVSRKEKRNFPLILESPSPNQTSLYFCASRPLSRSGANVLTFGAGSRLTVL.